What follows is one TCR beta chain and its context. What it binds is not known. Not a single patient had been given any form of treatment at any point before undergoing thyroid surgery. Between the trimmed V and J ends, which lost 1 base and 0 bases, there was a span of 6 bases. The CDR3 covers 14 residues. In germline, CDR1 is SEHNR, CDR2 FQNEAQ (reference sequence). The data were obtained in a study of metastatic and nonmetastatic thyroid tumors. As for the study in general: Repertoire data that came from the blood and tumor or nodule tissue of malignant and benign thyroid patients were compared.

As handled by the study authors: Between-group CDR3 differences, defined by clinicopathological status, yielded a distant-metastasis classifier for papillary thyroid cancer. MiXCR re-clonotyped the PCR reads for TCRdb. The V and J calls here are based on TCRdb, not the publication. The repertoire holds about 70,000 clones, with more than 15% as singletons. General study results and limits: For both blood and tumor, malignant thyroid tumors reportedly showed significantly higher TCR beta diversity than benign nodules did.

This TCR came from a female donor with papillary thyroid cancer or a benign thyroid nodule (not recorded which). Some clones in this sample may be carry-over from other donors' samples. This chain joins TRBV7-9 and TRBJ2-5, with a possible D match to TRBD2 (6 bases). The sample comprised blood. The CDR3 protein is CASSLGDYQETQYF. DNA of the CDR3: TGTGCCAGCAGCTTAGGGGACTACCAAGAGACCCAGTACTTC. The variable domain in full, with the rest retrieved from reference TRBV7-9 and TRBJ2-5, is DTGVSQNPRHKITKRGQNVTFRCDPISEHNRLYWYRQTLGQGPEFLTYFQNEAQLEKSRLLSDRFSAERPKGSFSTLEIQRTEQGDSAMYLCASSLGDYQETQYFGPGTRLLVL.